The 22 T cell receptor beta chains below all came from one sample that was sequenced in a study of early T cells in non-severe SARS-CoV-2 infection. TCRdb independently ran MiXCR on the 5' RACE reads; one entry per CDR3 protein. Of approximately 83,000 distinct CDR3 sequences listed, roughly 13% are singletons. The sample consisted of whole blood. The receptors stem from an adult who was a healthcare worker with PCR-confirmed SARS-CoV-2 infection or an uninfected control (not recorded which).

V gene TRBV10-2 combines with J gene TRBJ1-3, with D possibly TRBD1 on 5 matching bases. V was cut by 7 bases and J by 2 bases, with 12 bases left in between. This CDR3 spans 14 amino acids. Germline V gene lookup returns CDR1 WSHSY and CDR2 SAAADI. CDR3 nucleotides: TGCGCCAGCACCCAAATGGGGCCTGGAAACACCATATATTTT. It translates to CASTQMGPGNTIYF.

In this sample, this clonotype turned up a few times. The chain uses TRBV4-2 and TRBJ2-1, with 10 bases that match TRBD1. Germline-derived CDR1 and CDR2 are LGHNA and YNFKEQ. The V and J ends lost 5 bases and 4 bases, in that order; junction bases with no gene match: 5. The CDR3 totals 15 residues. The CDR3 loop is CASSLGQGIYNEQFF. The DNA for the CDR3 is TGTGCCAGCAGCTTGGGACAGGGGATTTACAATGAGCAGTTCTTC.

This clonotype was recorded a few times. The genes are TRBV5-5 and TRBJ1-5, with 7 bases identical to TRBD1. V gave up 4 bases and J gave up 4 bases; unmatched junction bases: 8. The germline V gene has CDR1 SGHKS and CDR2 YYEKEE (reference sequence). This CDR3 has 15 residues. This CDR3 is CASSLEQGRNQPQHF. Written as DNA, the CDR3 is TGTGCCAGCAGCCTCGAACAGGGGAGGAATCAGCCCCAGCATTTT. Full variable domain (remainder filled in from reference TRBV5-5 and TRBJ1-5): DAGVTQSPTHLIKTRGQQVTLRCSPISGHKSVSWYQQVLGQGPQFIFQYYEKEERGRGNFPDRFSARQFPNYSSELNVNALLLGDSALYLCASSLEQGRNQPQHFGDGTRLSIL.

The rearrangement joins TRBV2 to TRBJ2-7; 7 bases are a match to TRBD2. CDR3 length: 14 amino acids. CDR1 and CDR2 (germline): SNHLY, FYNNEI. V shed 4 bases and J 5 bases; nucleotides not matched to a gene: 8. The CDR3 protein is CASSGPSRGDEQYF. The CDR3 bases are TGTGCCAGCAGTGGACCTAGTCGGGGGGACGAGCAGTACTTC.

The V call is TRBV19, the J call TRBJ1-6, with 7 positions matching TRBD1. Germline CDR1 reads LNHDA; CDR2 reads SQIVND (reference sequence). The ends lost 7 bases at V and 6 bases at J; junction bases unmatched: 6. The CDR3 is 14 amino acids. CDR3 bases: TGTGCCAGTACCTCGGGACAGATTAATTCACCCCTCCACTTT. Protein sequence: CASTSGQINSPLHF.

Worth noting for this clonotype: At one boundary the junction diverges from the germline segment, which might be a read error. The V call is TRBV6-1, the J call TRBJ1-5; possibly TRBD1 for D (5 bases). The CDR3 has 16 residues. Germline CDR1 reads MNHNS; CDR2 reads SASEGT. CDR3 coding DNA: TGTGCCAGCAGTGAACCCTGGCAGGGATCCAATCGGCCCCAGCATTTT. The encoded protein is CASSEPWQGSNRPQHF.

This clonotype was seen once. V is TRBV14 and J is TRBJ2-1, with TRBD2 as a possible D gene (5 bases). The CDR3 is made up of 16 amino acids. V lost 4 bases and J 0 bases, leaving 13 bases between the germline ends. Per germline, CDR1 SGHDN and CDR2 FVKESK. The DNA for the CDR3 is TGTGCCAGCAGCCCCTTCCGAGCGGCCTCCTACAATGAGCAGTTCTTC. This codes for CASSPFRAASYNEQFF.

The rearrangement joins TRBV18 to TRBJ1-1; D unclear. The CDR3 length is 14 residues. The V end was cut by 5 bases, the J end by 2 bases, with 12 bases between. The V gene's germline CDR1 is KGHSH and CDR2 LQKENI. The CDR3: CASSEVEVNTEAFF. The CDR3 DNA follows: TGTGCCAGCTCAGAAGTCGAAGTTAACACTGAAGCTTTCTTT.

V gene TRBV7-9 combines with J gene TRBJ2-7; D gene ambiguous. Trimming removed 5 bases at V and 6 bases at J, with 17 bases between. The CDR3 consists of 14 residues. Germline assignment: CDR1 SEHNR and CDR2 FQNEAQ (reference sequence). CDR3 loop: CASSPPGTPGEQYF. CDR3 bases: TGTGCCAGCAGCCCGCCGGGCACCCCCGGCGAGCAGTACTTC.

This clonotype was recorded a few times. This chain connects TRBV2 to TRBJ1-1, with D uncertain. Germline V gene data show CDR1 as SNHLY and CDR2 as FYNNEI. Trimming removed 8 bases from V and 2 bases from J, with 24 bases in between. The CDR3 totals 17 residues. The CDR3: CASETASSWVGNTEAFF. The DNA for the CDR3 is TGTGCCAGCGAAACAGCCTCTAGCTGGGTGGGAAACACTGAAGCTTTCTTT. The variable domain in full, completed from reference TRBV2 and TRBJ1-1, reads EPEVTQTPSHQVTQMGQEVILRCVPISNHLYFYWYRQILGQKVEFLVSFYNNEISEKSEIFDDQFSVERPDGSNFTLKIRSTKLEDSAMYFCASETASSWVGNTEAFFGQGTRLTVV.

CDR3 nucleotides: TGCAGCGTTGTGGACGGCGGGTCTGCCTCCTACGAGCAGTACTTC. Translating it yields CSVVDGGSASYEQYF. The chain employs TRBV29-1 and TRBJ2-7, with D possibly matching TRBD2 (5 bases). Germline CDR1 reads SQVTM; CDR2 reads ANQGSEA. This CDR3 has 15 residues. V was trimmed by 4 bases and J by 0 bases, leaving 16 bases between them.

The chain links TRBV9 to TRBJ1-5; D is unresolved. Germline assignment: CDR1 SGDLS and CDR2 YYNGEE. Trimming pared 0 bases from V and 0 bases from J, leaving 13 bases between. The CDR3 has 17 residues. CDR3 DNA: TGTGCCAGCAGCGTAGACGGCTCGGCTGGTAGCAATCAGCCCCAGCATTTT. Encoded protein: CASSVDGSAGSNQPQHF.

The chain joins TRBV5-1 to TRBJ2-5; tentatively, D is TRBD2 (6 bases). V was clipped by 4 bases and J by 2 bases, with 15 bases between them. Germline V gene lookup returns CDR1 SGHRS and CDR2 YFSETQ. This CDR3 is 15 amino acids long. The CDR3 protein is CASSEVGGIQETQYF. The DNA of the CDR3 is TGCGCCAGCAGCGAAGTGGGGGGAATACAAGAGACCCAGTACTTC.

This clonotype appeared many times. The chain uses TRBV9 and TRBJ2-1, with D possibly matching TRBD2 (6 bases). Germline lookup yields CDR1 SGDLS and CDR2 YYNGEE. The CDR3 runs to 14 residues. V was clipped by 4 bases and J by 4 bases, with 12 bases between them. CDR3 in amino acids: CASSFRDSYNEQFF. CDR3 DNA sequence: TGTGCCAGCAGCTTCCGGGACTCTTACAATGAGCAGTTCTTC.

The V call is TRBV5-1, the J call TRBJ2-7; no clear D. The germline CDR1 and CDR2 sequences are SGHRS and YFSETQ. With 1 base removed from V and 2 bases from J, the gap between germline ends came to 13 bases. The CDR3 spans 15 residues. The CDR3 bases are TGCGCCAGCAGCTTGTTGCCCACGAGGACCTACGAGCAGTACTTC. Translation: CASSLLPTRTYEQYF.

This clonotype was observed a handful of times. The chain links TRBV19 to TRBJ2-3, with 8 bases identical to TRBD1. V shed 0 bases, J shed 4 bases, and the junction held 12 bases outside the gene matches. The length of the CDR3 is 18 residues. Germline V gene data show CDR1 as LNHDA and CDR2 as SQIVND (reference sequence). CDR3 in DNA: TGTGCCAGTAGTATAGAGGGGCAGGGGGCAGAGCAAGCAGATACGCAGTATTTT. As protein: CASSIEGQGAEQADTQYF.

This chain uses TRBV30 with TRBJ2-3; 8 bases line up with TRBD2. The CDR3 runs 14 residues. The germline gives CDR1 GTSNPN, CDR2 SVGIG (reference sequence). Trimming removed 3 bases from V and 5 bases from J; junction bases left unmatched: 7. Written as DNA, the CDR3 is TGTGCCTGGAGGGACACAGCGGGGGAAGATACGCAGTATTTT. This codes for CAWRDTAGEDTQYF.

The V call is TRBV24-1, the J call TRBJ1-1; D perhaps matches TRBD1 (5 bases). Trimming stripped 5 bases from V and 1 base from J, with 10 bases between. The CDR3 consists of 14 residues. Germline V gene data show CDR1 as KGHDR and CDR2 as SFDVKD. The CDR3 DNA sequence: TGTGCCACCAGTGTGGGGGACGAGAACACTGAAGCTTTCTTT. This gives the protein CATSVGDENTEAFF.

This clonotype was observed at least ten times. The chain employs TRBV29-1 and TRBJ2-5, with 13 bases lining up with TRBD2. The V and J ends lost 6 bases and 5 bases, in that order; junction bases with no gene match: 9. The CDR3 spans 15 residues. Germline CDR1 and CDR2: SQVTM and ANQGSEA. The CDR3 spells CSVTLGLAGAETQYF. Written as DNA, the CDR3 is TGCAGCGTCACCCTAGGACTAGCGGGAGCGGAGACCCAGTACTTC.

A few counts support this clonotype. J is TRBJ2-5 and V is TRBV29-1; maybe TRBD2 (5 bases). This CDR3 has 10 residues. V was clipped by 7 bases and J by 2 bases, with 5 bases between them. CDR1 and CDR2 from the germline V gene are SQVTM and ANQGSEA. CDR3 nucleotides: TGCAGCGGAGGGCAAGAGACCCAGTACTTC. As protein: CSGGQETQYF.

Of note for this clonotype: A single base separates this from a much larger clone, so it may be a read error. The chain uses TRBV7-9 and TRBJ2-7; 7 nucleotides match TRBD1. Germline V CDR1 and CDR2: SEHNR, FQNEAQ (reference sequence). Trimming cost V 5 bases and J 3 bases; bases outside gene matches: 7. The CDR3 covers 14 residues. The CDR3 protein is CASSPRDRVYEQYF. The CDR3 nucleotides read TGTGCCAGCAGCCCCCGGGACAGAGTCTACGAGCAGTACTTC.

There are many counts of this clonotype. The rearrangement links TRBV6-1 to TRBJ2-7; tentatively, D is TRBD2 (5 bases). CDR3 size: 14 residues. V shed 6 bases and J shed 2 bases, with 14 bases lying between them. Germline CDR1 is MNHNS and CDR2 is SASEGT. The CDR3 is CASREATQTYEQYF. As DNA, the CDR3 is TGTGCCAGCAGGGAGGCTACTCAGACCTACGAGCAGTACTTC.